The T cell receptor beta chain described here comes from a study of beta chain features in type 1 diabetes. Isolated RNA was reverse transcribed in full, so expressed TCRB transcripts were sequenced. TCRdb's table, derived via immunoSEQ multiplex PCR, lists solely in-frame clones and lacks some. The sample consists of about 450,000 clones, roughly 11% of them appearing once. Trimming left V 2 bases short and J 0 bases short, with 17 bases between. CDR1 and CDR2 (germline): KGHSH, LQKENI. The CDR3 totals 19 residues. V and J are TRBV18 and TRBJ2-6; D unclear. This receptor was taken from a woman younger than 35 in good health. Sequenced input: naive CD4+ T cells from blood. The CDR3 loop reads CASSPTATPGHSGANVLTF. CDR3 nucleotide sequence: TGTGCCAGCTCACCAACCGCTACCCCCGGGCACTCTGGGGCCAACGTCCTGACTTTC.